These T cell receptor beta chains were read from a single sample in a study of blood T cell repertoires in COVID-19. Some clones are missing from TCRdb's copy, which holds only in-frame ones; the method was immunoSEQ multiplex PCR. In the table there are some 15,000 clones, around 90% of which are singletons. The sequencing sample was made of peripheral blood. The receptor set was obtained from a human donor in a cohort sampled during active COVID-19. The CDR3 runs from the conserved cysteine through the conserved F or W. D genes are given only for firm matches. Clone size is given for some rows only: seen once, a few or many times, or a class if the clone is expanded.

>-|once|TRBV5-1|TRBJ2-7
TGCGCCAGCAGCTTGGTTCAGGGTAGCCCCTACGAGCAGTACTTC
CASSLVQGSPYEQYF
>TRBD2|-|TRBV10-3|TRBJ2-1
TGTGCCATCAGTATGACTAGCGGAGCCTACAATGAGCAGTTCTTC
CAISMTSGAYNEQFF
>-|-|TRBV13|TRBJ2-2
TGTGCCAGCAGCATCATCACTCTGAACACCGGGGAGCTGTTTTTT
CASSIITLNTGELFF
>TRBD2|few|TRBV11-2|TRBJ2-5
TGTGCCAGCAGCTTATCAGCGGGGGGGCCGTGGGAGACCCAGTACTTC
CASSLSAGGPWETQYF
>-|-|TRBV29-1|TRBJ2-5
TGCAGCGTTCAGTGGGAGACCCAGTACTTC
CSVQWETQYF
>-|-|TRBV7-2|TRBJ1-1
TGTGCCAGCAGCTTGACAGGTGGGGACACTGAAGCTTTCTTT
CASSLTGGDTEAFF
>TRBD2|-|TRBV5-1|TRBJ2-3
TGCGCCAGCAGCGTAGCGGGGGGCGGCACAGATACGCAGTATTTT
CASSVAGGGTDTQYF
>TRBD1|-|TRBV7-9|TRBJ1-4
TGTGCCAGCAGACCACAGGGGGCGCTGACTAATGAAAAACTGTTTTTT
CASRPQGALTNEKLFF
>TRBD2|-|TRBV4-1|TRBJ2-5
TGCGCCAGCAGCCATTCACCGGGACTAGTAGGGGACCAGTACTTC
CASSHSPGLVGDQYF
>-|-|TRBV23-1|TRBJ2-3
TGCGCCAGCAGTCAATCGGAGGGGTTCTTCCGCACAGATACGCAGTATTTT
CASSQSEGFFRTDTQYF
>TRBD1|few|TRBV2|TRBJ1-3
TGTGCCAGCAGCGGGACAGGGCAAGGAAACACCATATATTTT
CASSGTGQGNTIYF
>TRBD2|-|TRBV27|TRBJ2-7
TGTGCCAGCAGTTTAGCGGGAGGGCCATGGTACGAGCAGTACTTC
CASSLAGGPWYEQYF
>-|-|TRBV5-1|TRBJ1-6
TGCGCCAGCAGCTTGCTACAGAGTAATTCACCCCTCCACTTT
CASSLLQSNSPLHF
>TRBD1|-|TRBV7-6|TRBJ2-7
TGTGCCAGCAGCTTAGCGGGACAGGGCTACTACGAGCAGTACTTC
CASSLAGQGYYEQYF
>TRBD1|-|TRBV5-4|TRBJ1-2
TGTGCCAGCAGCTCCCCAAGGACAGGGGTCCGCCAGTACACCTTC
CASSSPRTGVRQYTF
>-|-|TRBV3-1/TRBV3-2|TRBJ2-7
TGTGCCAGCAGGGCCTTGACAGCGCAGCAGTACTTC
CASRALTAQQYF
>TRBD1|-|TRBV9|TRBJ2-5
TGTGCCAGCAGCGCGCAGGGGGCCCAAGAGACCCAGTACTTC
CASSAQGAQETQYF
>-|-|TRBV3-1/TRBV3-2|TRBJ1-2
TGTGCCAGCAGCCAAGATCTAGGCAGTTTTAACTATGGCTACACCTTC
CASSQDLGSFNYGYTF
>-|-|TRBV11-3|TRBJ1-6
TGTGCCAGCAGCTTGACAGGCCTCTCCAATTCACCCCTCCACTTT
CASSLTGLSNSPLHF
>-|medium-sized|TRBV3-1/TRBV3-2|TRBJ1-1
TGTGCCAGCAGCCAAGTCACGGGGTTTGCTGAAGCTTTCTTT
CASSQVTGFAEAFF
>TRBD1|once|TRBV10-3|TRBJ1-2
TGTGCCATCAGTAGACCTACGTCAGGGGGCTTGGTCTATGGCTACACCTTC
CAISRPTSGGLVYGYTF
>TRBD2|-|TRBV7-2|TRBJ2-3
TGTGCCAGCAGCCCGAATAGACTAGCGGGAGCGATCACAGATACGCAGTATTTT
CASSPNRLAGAITDTQYF
>TRBD1|-|TRBV5-4|TRBJ1-6
TGTGCCAGCAGCTTAAGACAGGGGGCAGGGAATTCACCCCTCCACTTT
CASSLRQGAGNSPLHF
>TRBD1|-|TRBV27|TRBJ1-1
TGTGCCAGCAGTTACACAGGGGTTGGCACTGAAGCTTTCTTT
CASSYTGVGTEAFF
>-|-|TRBV23-1|TRBJ2-4
TGCGCCAGCAGTCAATCTGAGAGGGTAGGGTCCAAAAACATTCAGTACTTC
CASSQSERVGSKNIQYF
>-|-|TRBV2|TRBJ1-5
TGTGCCAGCAGCGAGGGAGTCCAGCCCCAGCATTTT
CASSEGVQPQHF
>-|few|TRBV27|TRBJ2-1
TGTGCCAGCAGTTCGACTTCCCCCTCCTACAATGAGCAGTTCTTC
CASSSTSPSYNEQFF
>-|-|TRBV28|TRBJ2-7
TGTGCCAGCAGGAGTTCTACCGAGCAGTACTTC
CASRSSTEQYF
>-|-|TRBV28|TRBJ1-2
TGTGCCAGCGGCAACTATGGCTACACCTTC
CASGNYGYTF
>-|-|TRBV19|TRBJ1-2
TGTGCCAGTAGTCCCCGGGGAGCTCCAGCTAACTATGGCTACACCTTC
CASSPRGAPANYGYTF
>TRBD1|-|TRBV11-3|TRBJ2-5
TGTGCCAGCAGCTTAGGTGGGGACAGGGTGAAGACCCAGTACTTC
CASSLGGDRVKTQYF
>TRBD2|-|TRBV11-2|TRBJ2-1
TGTGCCAGCAGCCTTGCTAGCGGGCCTTACAATGAGCAGTTCTTC
CASSLASGPYNEQFF
>-|-|TRBV6-5|TRBJ1-4
TGTGCCAGCAGCTTCCGGGACTCCTTTAATGAAAAACTGTTTTTT
CASSFRDSFNEKLFF
>-|-|TRBV27|TRBJ2-7
TGTGCCAGCAGTTCTACGCCGGGACACCTGACCTACGAGCAGTACTTC
CASSSTPGHLTYEQYF
>TRBD1|-|TRBV5-1|TRBJ2-1
TGCGCCAGCAGCTTGGTTGGGGACAGGGTGTATCACAATGAGCAGTTCTTC
CASSLVGDRVYHNEQFF
>-|-|TRBV7-9|TRBJ2-7
TGTGCCAGCAGCCAGACAGGAACCTACGAGCAGTACTTC
CASSQTGTYEQYF